The 31 T cell receptor beta chains reported below all come from one sample, sequenced in a study of OX40 agonist ivuxolimab in advanced cancers. Assay used: immunoSEQ multiplex PCR; TCRdb lists only in-frame clones, some missing. The sample holds 80,000 to 100,000 clones; less than 95% are singletons and the top ten take around 1.5%. This specimen was CD4+ or CD8+ T cells sorted from blood, taken in a trial of the OX40 agonist ivuxolimab. These receptors originate from an adult with an advanced solid tumor such as melanoma, head and neck, liver or kidney cancer.

The V call is TRBV2, the J call TRBJ1-5; 10 nucleotides align to TRBD1. V lost 5 bases, J lost 7 bases, and 8 bases stayed unmatched. The CDR3 extends over 15 amino acids. From germline, CDR1 is SNHLY and CDR2 FYNNEI. The CDR3 DNA reads TGTGCCAGCAGTAGGGACAGGGGACAGGAACAGCCCCAGCATTTT. Translating gives CASSRDRGQEQPQHF.

The chain carries TRBV19 and TRBJ2-7; no reliable D call. The V end lost 3 bases, the J end lost 2 bases, and 11 bases lay between the germline ends. The germline V gene has CDR1 LNHDA and CDR2 SQIVND (reference sequence). This CDR3 is 14 amino acids long. For the CDR3, the DNA is TGTGCCAGTAGTATTGGAGTTCGTACCTACGAGCAGTACTTC. Its translation is CASSIGVRTYEQYF.

The J gene is TRBJ2-3, the V gene TRBV7-9; no reliable D call. CDR3 length equals 16 residues. Germline lookup yields CDR1 SEHNR and CDR2 FQNEAQ (reference sequence). V dropped 2 bases and J dropped 5 bases, with 17 bases sitting between them. Here the CDR3 DNA reads TGTGCCAGCAGCTTACCCCGCCGGTCCGGGCTAGATACGCAGTATTTT. It is translated as CASSLPRRSGLDTQYF. The full variable domain, completed using reference TRBV7-9 and TRBJ2-3, is DTGVSQNPRHKITKRGQNVTFRCDPISEHNRLYWYRQTLGQGPEFLTYFQNEAQLEKSRLLSDRFSAERPKGSFSTLEIQRTEQGDSAMYLCASSLPRRSGLDTQYFGPGTRLTVL.

J is TRBJ2-5 and V is TRBV5-3; unclear D gene. TRBV5-3 counts as an open reading frame of uncertain function. CDR3 length: 15 amino acids. The V gene lost 7 bases and the J gene lost 0 bases, with 16 bases spanning the gap. The CDR3 bases are TGTGCCAGACGACCTACTGGATGGTACCAAGAGACCCAGTACTTC. Translating it yields CARRPTGWYQETQYF.

The rearrangement uses TRBV15 and TRBJ2-4, with 7 bases fitting TRBD1. CDR1 and CDR2 (germline): LNHNV, YYDKDF (reference sequence). The CDR3 has 15 residues. Unmatched junction bases numbered 5, after V lost 1 base and J lost 5 bases. The CDR3 loop is CATSRVQGVENIQYF. The DNA of the CDR3 is TGTGCCACCAGCAGAGTTCAGGGGGTAGAAAACATTCAGTACTTC.

The rearrangement uses TRBV19 and TRBJ1-2; a possible D gene is TRBD1 (5 bases). The CDR3 has 17 amino acids. V dropped 3 bases and J dropped 1 base, with 18 bases sitting between them. CDR1 is LNHDA and CDR2 is SQIVND in the germline V gene (reference sequence). The CDR3 DNA reads as TGTGCCAGTAGTATCCGAGCAGGGCAGGGCCTTAACTATGGCTACACCTTC. Translation: CASSIRAGQGLNYGYTF. Variable domain in full (rest from reference TRBV19 and TRBJ1-2): DGGITQSPKYLFRKEGQNVTLSCEQNLNHDAMYWYRQDPGQGLRLIYYSQIVNDFQKGDIAEGYSVSREKKESFPLTVTSAQKNPTAFYLCASSIRAGQGLNYGYTFGSGTRLTVV.

This clone appeared a single time. The chain has TRBV7-2 and TRBJ2-3; 8 bases are a match to TRBD2. CDR3 size: 14 residues. The V gene's germline CDR1 is SGHTA and CDR2 FQGNSA. The V gene end was trimmed by 7 bases and the J gene end by 1 base; junction bases not matched to a gene: 4. CDR3 region: CASNGRAGTDTQYF. The CDR3 nucleotides are TGTGCCAGCAACGGGAGGGCCGGCACAGATACGCAGTATTTT.

This chain uses TRBV12-5 with TRBJ2-1; D possibly corresponds to TRBD2 (5 bases). V was pared by 1 base and J by 6 bases, with 16 bases between. The length of the CDR3 is 16 residues. Per the germline V gene, CDR1 is LGHNT and CDR2 is FRNRAP. The CDR3 protein is CASGLADWGDTNEQFF. The CDR3 DNA reads TGTGCTAGTGGTTTGGCGGACTGGGGAGATACCAATGAGCAGTTCTTC.

The rearrangement joins TRBV5-6 to TRBJ2-3; D unresolved. In germline, CDR1 is SGHDT, CDR2 YYEEEE. The CDR3 has 13 amino acids. The V end was cut by 5 bases, the J end by 5 bases, with 12 bases between. This CDR3 is CASRPQPQDTQYF. The CDR3 coding sequence is TGTGCCAGCAGACCGCAACCCCAAGATACGCAGTATTTT.

This clone was picked up one time. V and J are TRBV6-6 and TRBJ2-7; weak D call: TRBD2 (6 bases). V dropped 4 bases and J dropped 2 bases, with 12 bases sitting between them. This CDR3 is 14 amino acids long. CDR1 MNHNY and CDR2 SVGAGI come from the germline V gene (reference sequence). CDR3 bases: TGTGCCAGCAGTTTCTCGGGACTCGCCTACGAGCAGTACTTC. Amino acid sequence: CASSFSGLAYEQYF.

V is TRBV6-5 and J is TRBJ1-2, with no clear D. V lost 6 bases and J 0 bases, leaving 8 bases between the germline ends. The CDR3 loop spans 13 amino acids. Germline V CDR1 and CDR2: MNHEY, SVGAGI. The CDR3 here is CASSGRTNYGYTF. In nucleotides, the CDR3 is TGTGCCAGCAGCGGCAGAACTAACTATGGCTACACCTTC.

This chain joins TRBV28 and TRBJ2-7; possible D gene TRBD2, 6 bases. This CDR3 is 16 amino acids long. The V end was cut by 6 bases, the J end by 3 bases, with 21 bases between. CDR1 and CDR2 (germline): MDHEN, SYDVKM. The CDR3 sequence is CASSLSAAGRLYEQYF. In DNA form, the CDR3 reads TGTGCCAGCAGCCTCTCCGCAGCGGGCAGACTCTACGAGCAGTACTTC.

The V call is TRBV5-1, the J call TRBJ2-2; TRBD1 matches at 9 bases. With V trimmed by 6 bases and J by 4 bases, 10 bases remained unmatched. The CDR3 runs to 16 residues. Germline V gene data show CDR1 as SGHRS and CDR2 as YFSETQ. This CDR3 reads CASKITTGGRTGELFF. Here the CDR3 DNA reads TGCGCCAGCAAGATAACGACAGGGGGTCGCACCGGGGAGCTGTTTTTT.

The chain combines TRBV19 with TRBJ1-1, with D unclear. The CDR3 sequence is 13 residues long. Trimming pared 3 bases from V and 1 base from J, leaving 6 bases between. CDR1 and CDR2 from the germline V gene are LNHDA and SQIVND (reference sequence). As DNA, the CDR3 is TGTGCCAGTAGTATTGCTGAGAACACTGAAGCTTTCTTT. This sequence encodes CASSIAENTEAFF.

The chain links TRBV30 to TRBJ2-2; possible D gene TRBD2, 6 bases. Trimming stripped 0 bases from V and 1 base from J, with 6 bases between. The CDR3 extends over 14 amino acids. CDR1 is GTSNPN and CDR2 is SVGIG in the germline V gene (reference sequence). CDR3 sequence: CAWSVGLNTGELFF. The CDR3 coding sequence is TGTGCCTGGAGTGTGGGACTGAACACCGGGGAGCTGTTTTTT.

The gene calls are TRBV29-1 and TRBJ2-7; TRBD2 matches 9 bases. CDR1 and CDR2 (germline): SQVTM, ANQGSEA. This CDR3 region has 14 residues. Losses at the gene ends were 6 bases for V and 5 bases for J; bases not matched to a gene: 11. The CDR3 DNA reads TGCAGCGTGGGGGGCGGCGGGAGGGCCGACGAGCAGTACTTC. Protein sequence: CSVGGGGRADEQYF.

The chain uses TRBV5-1 and TRBJ2-6, with 7 positions matching TRBD2. After removal of 4 bases from V and 4 bases from J, the junction contained 8 bases not matched to a gene. The CDR3 has 16 amino acids. CDR1 SGHRS and CDR2 YFSETQ come from the germline V gene. The CDR3 spells CASSLQGGVGANVLTF. For the CDR3, the DNA is TGCGCCAGCAGCCTGCAGGGAGGGGTGGGGGCCAACGTCCTGACTTTC.

V gene TRBV27 combines with J gene TRBJ2-7; D ambiguous. The length of the CDR3 is 15 residues. The V end lost 0 bases, the J end lost 4 bases, and 13 bases lay between the germline ends. Germline CDR1 and CDR2: MNHEY and SMNVEV (reference sequence). The CDR3 spells CASSLSTSRNYEQYF. CDR3 sequence (DNA): TGTGCCAGCAGTTTATCGACTTCCCGAAATTACGAGCAGTACTTC.

The count of this clone is one. The chain couples TRBV5-6 to TRBJ2-3; no definite D call. The germline gives CDR1 SGHDT, CDR2 YYEEEE. The CDR3 length is 12 residues. The V and J ends lost 0 bases and 7 bases respectively, with 6 bases between them. CDR3 sequence (DNA): TGTGCCAGCAGCTTGGCAGAGAATACGCAGTATTTT. It codes for CASSLAENTQYF.

The rearrangement uses TRBV10-3 and TRBJ2-3; 8 nucleotides align to TRBD2. Looked up from germline, CDR1 is ENHRY and CDR2 is SYGVKD. The CDR3 length is 15 residues. The V gene end was trimmed by 4 bases and the J gene end by 2 bases; junction bases not matched to a gene: 5. DNA of the CDR3: TGTGCCATCAGTGGTCCAGCGGGAGACACAGATACGCAGTATTTT. Protein sequence: CAISGPAGDTDTQYF.

The rearrangement joins TRBV10-3 to TRBJ1-2; the D is unclear. V was pared by 3 bases and J by 4 bases, with 12 bases between. Per the germline V gene, CDR1 is ENHRY and CDR2 is SYGVKD. The length of the CDR3 is 14 residues. The CDR3 spells CAISELLSVYGYTF. As DNA, the CDR3 is TGTGCCATCAGTGAACTGTTATCGGTCTATGGCTACACCTTC.

The chain employs TRBV4-1 and TRBJ1-4; possibly TRBD1 for D (6 bases). V was pared by 0 bases and J by 0 bases, with 14 bases between. The CDR3 spans 18 residues. Per germline, CDR1 MGHRA and CDR2 YSYEKL. DNA of the CDR3: TGCGCCAGCAGCCAAGATCTTCCGGGGGCTGCAACTAATGAAAAACTGTTTTTT. This codes for CASSQDLPGAATNEKLFF.

This chain uses TRBV9 with TRBJ1-2, with 8 bases identical to TRBD1. The ends lost 4 bases at V and 8 bases at J; junction bases unmatched: 10. This CDR3 is 14 amino acids long. Germline V gives CDR1 SGDLS, CDR2 YYNGEE. This CDR3 is CASSIQDRVGGYTF. The CDR3 nucleotides are TGTGCCAGCAGCATCCAGGACAGGGTCGGAGGCTACACCTTC.

CDR3 sequence reads: CASSGGRQGGRTGAFF. Here the CDR3 DNA reads TGTGCCAGCAGTGGGGGCCGACAGGGTGGGCGGACGGGAGCTTTCTTT. The rearrangement joins TRBV28 to TRBJ1-1; 7 bases match TRBD1. The CDR3 is 16 amino acids. CDR1 MDHEN and CDR2 SYDVKM come from the germline V gene. The V gene end was trimmed by 5 bases and the J gene end by 10 bases; junction bases not matched to a gene: 19.

The CDR3 reads CASSIQVSNYGYTF. The CDR3 DNA reads TGCGCCAGCAGCATACAGGTGTCTAACTATGGCTACACCTTC. The chain combines TRBV5-1 with TRBJ1-2, with D tentatively TRBD1 (5 bases). This CDR3 has 14 amino acids. In germline, CDR1 is SGHRS, CDR2 YFSETQ. V was cut by 4 bases and J by 0 bases, with 10 bases left in between.

The V and J genes are TRBV28 and TRBJ1-3, with 7 positions matching TRBD1. From germline, CDR1 is MDHEN and CDR2 SYDVKM. The junction had 8 bases not matched to a gene; V was cut back by 5 bases and J by 4 bases. This CDR3 region has 15 residues. The CDR3 sequence is CASSPSTGRGNTIYF. The CDR3 DNA reads as TGTGCCAGCAGTCCCTCGACAGGGCGGGGAAACACCATATATTTT.

The genes are TRBV6-1 and TRBJ1-1; D call uncertain. Germline lookup yields CDR1 MNHNS and CDR2 SASEGT. The CDR3 runs to 14 residues. V was trimmed by 5 bases and J by 1 base, leaving 11 bases between them. CDR3 nucleotide sequence: TGTGCCAGCAGTCACCAACATACGAACACTGAAGCTTTCTTT. It codes for CASSHQHTNTEAFF.

This rearrangement joins TRBV30 to TRBJ2-7; D may be TRBD1 or TRBD2 (6 bases each). The germline CDR1 and CDR2 sequences are GTSNPN and SVGIG (reference sequence). Trimming left V 2 bases short and J 3 bases short, with 14 bases between. The CDR3 sequence is 14 residues long. For the CDR3, the DNA is TGTGCCTGGAGTTTCGGGGGCGAGATCTACGAGCAGTACTTC. This sequence encodes CAWSFGGEIYEQYF.

V is TRBV7-3 and J is TRBJ2-7, with 7 bases aligning to TRBD2. The CDR3 contains 14 residues. The J segment lost 5 bases and the V segment lost 5 bases, leaving 9 bases of the junction unmatched. Germline values: CDR1 SGHTA, CDR2 FQGTGA. The CDR3 spells CASSPGLGSDEQYF. The CDR3 DNA reads as TGTGCCAGCAGCCCAGGACTAGGGTCTGACGAGCAGTACTTC.

V gene TRBV5-1 combines with J gene TRBJ2-1, with TRBD1 matching 10 bases. This CDR3 spans 13 amino acids. The ends lost 4 bases at V and 7 bases at J; junction bases unmatched: 2. Per the germline V gene, CDR1 is SGHRS and CDR2 is YFSETQ. DNA of the CDR3: TGCGCCAGCAGCGGGACAGGGGTGAATGAGCAGTTCTTC. This gives the protein CASSGTGVNEQFF.

The V call is TRBV7-2, the J call TRBJ2-3, with 7 bases that match TRBD2. The CDR3 loop spans 15 amino acids. J gave up 2 bases and V 5 bases, and 7 bases lay outside the gene matches. Germline loops: CDR1 SGHTA, CDR2 FQGNSA. CDR3 residues: CASSVQTSPTDTQYF. The CDR3 DNA reads as TGTGCCAGCAGCGTTCAGACTAGCCCCACAGATACGCAGTATTTT. Drawing the rest from reference TRBV7-2 and TRBJ2-3, the complete variable domain is GAGVSQSPSNKVTEKGKDVELRCDPISGHTALYWYRQSLGQGLEFLIYFQGNSAPDKSGLPSDRFSAERTGGSVSTLTIQRTQQEDSAVYLCASSVQTSPTDTQYFGPGTRLTVL.